This note documents a single TCR beta chain sequence. Its antigen is unidentified. The CDR3 is made up of 13 amino acids. Trimming left V 7 bases short and J 7 bases short, with 11 bases between. The V gene's germline CDR1 is MNHNS and CDR2 SASEGT. This sample stems from a study of blood T cells in healthy people across ages. Study outcomes and limitations: When set beside aged donors, long-lived donors presented more naive CD4+ cells and higher diversity.

PCR was performed a second time for about 7 to 12 cycles using a sample-barcoded 5' primer and a J-beta primer mix. TCRdb passed the 5' RACE reads through MiXCR, listing each CDR3 protein once. The sample yields over 950,000 distinct CDR3 sequences, more than 30% seen once. The authors drew 7.5 to 10 milliliters of peripheral blood from each donor. A minimum of 5.5 micrograms of total RNA was extracted per sample. The sequence was collected from a man in his late teens or twenties in good health. The sample taken for sequencing was blood. This sequence joins TRBV6-1 and TRBJ1-6, with D unresolved. CDR3 nucleotides: TGTGCCAGCATCAAAGCGGGGAATTCACCCCTCCACTTT. Encoded protein: CASIKAGNSPLHF.